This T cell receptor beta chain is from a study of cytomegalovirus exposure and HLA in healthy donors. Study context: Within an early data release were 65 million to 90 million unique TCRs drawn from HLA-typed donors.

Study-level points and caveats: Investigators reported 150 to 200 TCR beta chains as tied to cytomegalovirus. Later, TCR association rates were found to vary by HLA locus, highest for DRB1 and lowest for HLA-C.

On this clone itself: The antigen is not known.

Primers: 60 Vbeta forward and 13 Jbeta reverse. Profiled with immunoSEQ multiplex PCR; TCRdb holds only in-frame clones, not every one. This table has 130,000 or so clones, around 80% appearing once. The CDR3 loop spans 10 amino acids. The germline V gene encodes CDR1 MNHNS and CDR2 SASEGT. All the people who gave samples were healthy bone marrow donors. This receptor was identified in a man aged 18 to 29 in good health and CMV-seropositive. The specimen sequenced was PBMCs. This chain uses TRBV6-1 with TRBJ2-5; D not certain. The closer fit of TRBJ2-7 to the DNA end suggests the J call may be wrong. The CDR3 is CASTLYEQYF. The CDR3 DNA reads TGTGCCAGCACTTTATACGAGCAGTACTTC.